The text below deals with one T cell receptor (beta chain). These data originate in a study of CD8+CD57+ T cells in acquired aplastic anemia. For CDR3 and TCR beta VDJ profiling, genomic DNA was the template used. TCRdb itself ran the reads through MiXCR, one entry per CDR3 protein. In the table there are over 150,000 distinct CDR3 sequences, about two thirds of which are singletons. All patients picked for sequencing had shown, by flow cytometry, an expansion of CD8+CD57+ cells. The CDR3 is 13 residues long. Germline CDR1 reads SNHLY; CDR2 reads FYNNEI. Between the trimmed V and J ends, which lost 5 bases and 3 bases, there was a span of 8 bases.

The TCR comes from a human donor with aplastic anemia. The genes are TRBV2 and TRBJ1-5; the D is unclear. Source material: sorted CD4+, CD8+, or CD8+CD57+ T cells (not recorded which) from PBMCs. For the CDR3, the DNA is TGTGCCAGCAGTTTCAGCTACAATCAGCCCCAGCATTTT. Its translation: CASSFSYNQPQHF. Drawing the rest from reference TRBV2 and TRBJ1-5, the complete variable domain is EPEVTQTPSHQVTQMGQEVILRCVPISNHLYFYWYRQILGQKVEFLVSFYNNEISEKSEIFDDQFSVERPDGSNFTLKIRSTKLEDSAMYFCASSFSYNQPQHFGDGTRLSIL.